The 2 T cell receptor beta chains below come from one sample, sequenced in a study of T cells in localized non-small cell lung cancer. Assay used: immunoSEQ multiplex PCR; TCRdb lists only in-frame clones, some missing. The table shows some 36,000 clones, with just over 85% occurring only once. The sequences come from peripheral blood mononuclear cells, collected before any cancer treatment. Source of these receptors: a male donor older than 55 with stage II lung adenocarcinoma.

The chain is built from TRBV6-5 and TRBJ1-1; tentatively, D is TRBD1 (5 bases). The CDR3 consists of 14 residues. V was trimmed by 9 bases and J by 0 bases, leaving 14 bases between them. The germline V gene encodes CDR1 MNHEY and CDR2 SVGAGI. The CDR3 sequence is CASQGQGLNTEAFF. CDR3 coding DNA: TGTGCCAGTCAAGGTCAGGGTCTGAACACTGAAGCTTTCTTT.

The chain joins TRBV5-6 to TRBJ2-7; 7 bases map to TRBD2. CDR1 and CDR2 (germline): SGHDT, YYEEEE. J was trimmed by 0 bases and V by 4 bases; bases with no gene match: 7. The CDR3 totals 15 residues. The CDR3 is CASSGATSASYEQYF. CDR3 DNA: TGTGCCAGCAGCGGAGCAACTAGCGCCTCCTACGAGCAGTACTTC.